The 31 T cell receptor beta chains given below trace back to one sample, sequenced in a study of CD8 T cells in ankylosing spondylitis. General observations from the study: Typical of ankylosing spondylitis blood, it appeared, was a TCR beta motif of seven to nine highly homologous variants.

Their antigens remain unidentified. Each CDR3 protein gets one entry after TCRdb re-called the 5' RACE reads with MiXCR. The sample has 250,000 to 350,000 distinct CDR3 sequences, less than 10% seen once. Sequences were obtained from blood, either unsorted or a sorted T cell fraction (not recorded which). Receptor source: a male donor with ankylosing spondylitis.

This clonotype was counted between two and nine times. The V and J genes are TRBV20-1 and TRBJ1-1; D gene unclear. This CDR3 is built from 15 residues. V lost 3 bases and J 1 base, leaving 15 bases between the germline ends. CDR1 and CDR2 (germline): DFQATT, SNEGSKA (reference sequence). CDR3 amino acids: CSARAQAYWNTEAFF. The CDR3 bases are TGCAGTGCTAGGGCTCAGGCATATTGGAACACTGAAGCTTTCTTT.

The chain combines TRBV29-1 with TRBJ2-7; no reliable D call. This CDR3 contains 12 residues. From germline, CDR1 is SQVTM and CDR2 ANQGSEA. V was pared by 7 bases and J by 2 bases, with 12 bases between. The CDR3 protein is CSAQTEPYEQYF. For the CDR3, the DNA is TGCAGCGCCCAGACCGAACCCTACGAGCAGTACTTC.

The gene calls are TRBV4-1 and TRBJ2-1, with 7 bases aligning to TRBD1. From germline, CDR1 is MGHRA and CDR2 YSYEKL. There are 17 residues in the CDR3. V was pared by 4 bases and J by 0 bases, with 9 bases of the junction left unmatched. The CDR3 protein is CASSPLPQGDSYNEQFF. The CDR3 DNA reads TGCGCCAGCAGCCCCCTACCCCAGGGGGACTCCTACAATGAGCAGTTCTTC.

The table lists this clonotype with many counts. The chain is built from TRBV12-3 or TRBV12-4 and TRBJ2-2, with no clear D. This CDR3 contains 14 residues. Trimming cost V 2 bases and J 6 bases, with 10 bases left between them. CDR3 sequence: CASSLRGWAGELFF. CDR3 in DNA: TGTGCCAGCAGTTTACGTGGGTGGGCCGGGGAGCTGTTTTTT.

The rearrangement uses TRBV4-3 and TRBJ1-5; no clear D. Germline values: CDR1 LGHNA, CDR2 YSLEER. The CDR3 has 13 residues. Trimming removed 0 bases at V and 9 bases at J, with 9 bases between. CDR3 DNA sequence: TGCGCCAGCAGCCAAGATGCGGGGATGCCCCAGCATTTT. Amino acid sequence: CASSQDAGMPQHF.

V usage is TRBV20-1 and J usage is TRBJ2-7; D may be TRBD2 (5 bases). Trimming pared 6 bases from V and 0 bases from J, leaving 18 bases between. Germline V gene sequence: CDR1 DFQATT, CDR2 SNEGSKA (reference sequence). The CDR3 extends over 15 amino acids. Here the CDR3 DNA reads TGCAGTGCCAATAGCGACCACGCGGGCTCCTACGAGCAGTACTTC. It encodes CSANSDHAGSYEQYF.

This clonotype occurred a few times. The rearrangement links TRBV9 to TRBJ2-5, with TRBD2 matching 8 bases. V lost 3 bases to trimming and J lost 4 bases; unmatched junction nucleotides: 11. The germline V gene encodes CDR1 SGDLS and CDR2 YYNGEE. The CDR3 contains 16 residues. CDR3 bases: TGTGCCAGCAGCGCGGGACTAGAGCCTGAGGCAGAGACCCAGTACTTC. It specifies CASSAGLEPEAETQYF.

CDR3 nucleotide sequence: TGTGCCAGTAACAATGGAAGAAACACAGATACGCAGTATTTT. Translated: CASNNGRNTDTQYF. The chain joins TRBV12-3 or TRBV12-4 to TRBJ2-3, with D uncertain. Trimming pared 9 bases from V and 2 bases from J, leaving 15 bases between. The CDR3 has 14 amino acids.

This clonotype showed up just a few times. The gene calls are TRBV20-1 and TRBJ2-5; 10 nucleotides line up with TRBD1. Germline CDR1 is DFQATT and CDR2 is SNEGSKA (reference sequence). The CDR3 covers 16 residues. Trimming removed 0 bases from V and 2 bases from J; junction bases left unmatched: 6. As DNA, the CDR3 is TGCAGTGCTAGAGATCGCAGGGACAGGGGACAAGAGACCCAGTACTTC. Protein sequence: CSARDRRDRGQETQYF.

This clonotype has only a few counts. The CDR3 protein is CASRIEKPGTSRYNEQFF. The CDR3 nucleotides are TGTGCCAGCAGAATTGAAAAACCCGGGACTAGCAGATACAATGAGCAGTTCTTC. The chain uses TRBV6-2 or TRBV6-3 and TRBJ2-1, with 9 bases that match TRBD2. The CDR3 has 18 residues. Germline values: CDR1 MNHEY, CDR2 SVGEGT. V lost 6 bases and J lost 4; bases outside the gene matches: 16.

The chain recombines TRBV9 with TRBJ2-3; 8 nucleotides agree with TRBD2. The CDR3 consists of 15 residues. The germline gives CDR1 SGDLS, CDR2 YYNGEE. V shed 2 bases and J 2 bases; nucleotides not matched to a gene: 4. The CDR3 DNA reads TGTGCCAGCAGCGTCAGCGGGAGAACCACAGATACGCAGTATTTT. Translation gives CASSVSGRTTDTQYF. The full variable domain, with the rest looked up from reference TRBV9 and TRBJ2-3, is DSGVTQTPKHLITATGQRVTLRCSPRSGDLSVYWYQQSLDQGLQFLIQYYNGEERAKGNILERFSAQQFPDLHSELNLSSLELGDSALYFCASSVSGRTTDTQYFGPGTRLTVL.

This clonotype was seen a few times. The CDR3 DNA sequence: TGTGCCAGCAGATTTAACAGGTTATCGGGGGAGCTGTTTTTT. Its protein product is CASRFNRLSGELFF. The V and J genes are TRBV12-3 or TRBV12-4 and TRBJ2-2; D may be TRBD1 (5 bases). The V end lost 6 bases, the J end lost 8 bases, and 16 bases lay between the germline ends. This CDR3 region has 14 residues.

This sequence joins TRBV4-1 and TRBJ2-1, with TRBD2 identical over 7 bases. The CDR3 consists of 18 residues. Trimming removed 2 bases from V and 7 bases from J; junction bases left unmatched: 17. CDR1 and CDR2 from the germline V gene are MGHRA and YSYEKL. CDR3 sequence: CASSQIAGSIAWRNEQFF. The CDR3, as DNA: TGCGCCAGCAGCCAAATAGCGGGCTCTATCGCTTGGAGAAATGAGCAGTTCTTC.

The table lists this clonotype with a few counts. For the CDR3, the DNA is TGTGCCAGCAGCTTAGTCGGTTCGGGACTAGGCTATGAGCAGTTCTTC. It is translated as CASSLVGSGLGYEQFF. J is TRBJ2-1 and V is TRBV7-2; 8 nucleotides align to TRBD2. Germline-derived CDR1 and CDR2 are SGHTA and FQGNSA. This CDR3 spans 16 amino acids. The V segment lost 1 base and the J segment 8 bases; nucleotides outside the gene matches: 10.

The gene calls are TRBV29-1 and TRBJ2-7; D remains unclear. Trimming took 0 bases from V and 3 from J, leaving 6 bases between them. Germline V gene sequence: CDR1 SQVTM, CDR2 ANQGSEA. The CDR3 consists of 12 residues. Here the CDR3 reads CSVEDPGYEQYF. CDR3 bases: TGCAGCGTTGAAGATCCTGGCTACGAGCAGTACTTC.

This clonotype was counted a few times. The rearrangement links TRBV7-2 to TRBJ2-3; 8 bases map to TRBD1. This CDR3 is 16 amino acids long. CDR1 and CDR2 (germline): SGHTA, FQGNSA. The V segment lost 1 base and the J segment 1 base; nucleotides outside the gene matches: 4. This chain's CDR3 is CASSLVAGQGTDTQYF. Written as DNA, the CDR3 is TGTGCCAGCAGCTTAGTGGCGGGACAGGGCACAGATACGCAGTATTTT.

This clonotype was seen many times. The chain joins TRBV19 to TRBJ1-1; D may be TRBD1 (6 bases). The CDR3 sequence is 14 residues long. Germline V lookup: CDR1 LNHDA, CDR2 SQIVND (reference sequence). The ends were cut back, 2 bases at V and 3 bases at J, with 10 bases in the middle. Here the CDR3 DNA reads TGTGCCAGTAGTATATTCAGGGGATACACTGAAGCTTTCTTT. It specifies CASSIFRGYTEAFF.

V and J are TRBV2 and TRBJ1-2; D uncertain. The V gene's germline CDR1 is SNHLY and CDR2 FYNNEI. CDR3 length: 13 amino acids. V was trimmed by 6 bases and J by 2 bases, leaving 10 bases between them. In nucleotides, the CDR3 is TGTGCCAGCAGCTGGCTTCCAAACTATGGCTACACCTTC. Translated: CASSWLPNYGYTF.

This clonotype was recorded a few times. The chain links TRBV6-2 or TRBV6-3 to TRBJ2-1; D tentatively reads TRBD1 or TRBD2 (5 bases each). CDR3 length: 18 residues. Germline V gives CDR1 MNHEY, CDR2 SVGEGT. Trimming left V 2 bases short and J 10 bases short, with 27 bases between. The DNA of the CDR3 is TGTGCCAGCAGTTACGTTTACCTTCCTAATAGGGGTCGGGACGAGCAGTTCTTC. Its protein is CASSYVYLPNRGRDEQFF.

This rearrangement joins TRBV7-3 to TRBJ2-2; D is ambiguous. Germline values: CDR1 SGHTA, CDR2 FQGTGA. The V gene lost 5 bases and the J gene lost 5 bases, with 15 bases spanning the gap. The CDR3 is 15 residues long. The DNA of the CDR3 is TGTGCCAGCAGCCCTCGGACCACCTTAACCGGGGAGCTGTTTTTT. Translation gives CASSPRTTLTGELFF.

This chain joins TRBV3-1 and TRBJ1-2; no definite D call. Trimming stripped 0 bases from V and 5 bases from J, with 13 bases between. The CDR3 covers 15 residues. Germline V gives CDR1 LGHDT, CDR2 YNNKEL (reference sequence). In nucleotides, the CDR3 is TGTGCCAGCAGCCAAGAGACCCGCTTTTGGTATGGCTACACCTTC. It specifies CASSQETRFWYGYTF.

This clonotype has at least ten counts. The CDR3 DNA sequence: TGCAGTGTAGGGGGGCGAGGCGGTGAGGGCAGCAATCAGCCCCAGCATTTT. Amino acid sequence: CSVGGRGGEGSNQPQHF. The V gene is TRBV20-1, the J gene TRBJ1-5, with a weak D call TRBD1 (6 bases). V was trimmed by 7 bases and J by 1 base, leaving 23 bases between them. The CDR3 spans 17 residues. CDR1 DFQATT and CDR2 SNEGSKA come from the germline V gene (reference sequence).

V gene TRBV18 combines with J gene TRBJ1-5; tentatively, D is TRBD1 (6 bases). CDR1 and CDR2 from the germline V gene are KGHSH and LQKENI. CDR3 length: 13 amino acids. The V end was cut by 8 bases, the J end by 5 bases, with 13 bases between. The CDR3 sequence is CASRRDKDQPQHF. Written as DNA, the CDR3 is TGTGCCAGCCGCCGGGACAAGGATCAGCCCCAGCATTTT.

This clonotype was recorded a few times. The rearrangement joins TRBV11-2 to TRBJ1-4, with unresolved D. Germline CDR1 and CDR2: SGHAT and FQNNGV. Between the trimmed V and J ends, which lost 6 bases and 6 bases, there was a span of 17 bases. This CDR3 is built from 15 residues. CDR3 protein: CASSFLRGSYEKLFF. The CDR3 nucleotides are TGTGCCAGCAGTTTTCTACGGGGAAGTTATGAAAAACTGTTTTTT. The entire variable domain, with the rest obtained from reference TRBV11-2 and TRBJ1-4, is as follows: EAGVAQSPRYKIIEKRQSVAFWCNPISGHATLYWYQQILGQGPKLLIQFQNNGVVDDSQLPKDRFSAERLKGVDSTLKIQPAKLEDSAVYLCASSFLRGSYEKLFFGSGTQLSVL.

The genes are TRBV9 and TRBJ2-5, with 8 bases lining up with TRBD2. Trimming took 3 bases from V and 0 from J; bases not matched to a gene: 7. CDR1 and CDR2 (germline): SGDLS, YYNGEE. The CDR3 covers 16 residues. For the CDR3, the DNA is TGTGCCAGCAGCGCCGGGGGGGGGACGAACCAAGAGACCCAGTACTTC. It yields the protein CASSAGGGTNQETQYF.

This clonotype appeared many times. The CDR3 here is CASSVDRMNTEAFF. CDR3 nucleotides: TGCGCCAGCAGCGTTGACAGGATGAACACTGAAGCTTTCTTT. The chain recombines TRBV5-1 with TRBJ1-1, with D possibly TRBD1 on 6 matching bases. CDR1 and CDR2 (germline): SGHRS, YFSETQ. The CDR3 length is 14 residues. V was trimmed by 4 bases and J by 0 bases, leaving 10 bases between them.

The V and J genes are TRBV6-1 and TRBJ2-1; TRBD2 might be the D (7 bases). V was pared by 5 bases and J by 8 bases, with 16 bases between. Looked up from germline, CDR1 is MNHNS and CDR2 is SASEGT. This CDR3 comprises 14 residues. The CDR3 loop is CASSPSKGGDEQFF. Written as DNA, the CDR3 is TGTGCCAGCAGTCCCTCTAAAGGGGGGGATGAGCAGTTCTTC.

CDR3 coding DNA: TGTGCCAGCAGTTACTCTGGCGGGAGCTACTCCTACGAGCAGTACTTC. Translating it yields CASSYSGGSYSYEQYF. This chain connects TRBV6-5 to TRBJ2-7; 7 bases agree with TRBD2. Germline V lookup: CDR1 MNHEY, CDR2 SVGAGI. After removal of 0 bases from V and 0 bases from J, the junction contained 5 bases not matched to a gene. This CDR3 has 16 residues.

In this sample, this clonotype turned up many times. The chain is built from TRBV7-8 and TRBJ2-2; TRBD1 agrees at 8 bases. Germline CDR1 SGHVS, CDR2 FQNEAQ. V was pared by 0 bases and J by 2 bases, with 2 bases of the junction left unmatched. The CDR3 runs to 16 residues. CDR3 sequence: CASSLAGTGNTGELFF. CDR3 in DNA: TGTGCCAGCAGCTTAGCGGGGACAGGAAACACCGGGGAGCTGTTTTTT.

This clonotype appeared a few times. The CDR3 bases are TGTGCCAGCAGCTTACAGTCGGCTAGCGAGCAGTACTTC. It translates to CASSLQSASEQYF. The chain employs TRBV7-9 and TRBJ2-7; D unclear. Between the trimmed V and J ends, which lost 2 bases and 6 bases, there was a span of 11 bases. Per germline, CDR1 SEHNR and CDR2 FQNEAQ (reference sequence). The CDR3 is 13 residues long.

The chain links TRBV29-1 to TRBJ2-1; 7 bases are shared with TRBD1. V dropped 4 bases and J dropped 6; count of bases not matched to a gene: 9. This CDR3 region has 14 residues. The germline gives CDR1 SQVTM, CDR2 ANQGSEA. Written as DNA, the CDR3 is TGCAGCGTTGCTTTGGACAGGCCTTTCAATGAGCAGTTCTTC. Protein sequence: CSVALDRPFNEQFF.